This TCR beta chain appears in the sequencing data of a study of CD8+ T cells in alopecia areata. Study in general: It was oral tofacitinib, at 5 to 10 mg twice daily, that treated patients received.

Starting from PBMCs, sorting isolated CD4+ and CD8+ T cells. The CDR3 runs 15 residues. V was clipped by 7 bases and J by 3 bases, with 18 bases between them. CDR1 and CDR2 (germline): LNHDA, SQIVND (reference sequence). Reverse transcription of extracted RNA yielded cDNA, which provided the sequencing template. The assay was immunoSEQ multiplex PCR, and TCRdb's table has in-frame clones only and misses some. This table holds under 70,000 clones, around 96% found once. This receptor was obtained from a human donor with alopecia areata. This sequence joins TRBV19 and TRBJ2-5, with D perhaps TRBD1 or TRBD2 (6 bases each). The specimen comprised CD8+ T cells sorted from blood, sampled at week 0. The CDR3 region has the DNA TGTGCCAGTAAAAAGGGGGGCTACCTCGAAGAGACCCAGTACTTC. This translates into CASKKGGYLEETQYF.